Here is one T cell receptor (beta chain) with its context. The data were taken from a study of blood T cell repertoires in COVID-19. Clones were sequenced by immunoSEQ multiplex PCR, and TCRdb holds only the in-frame ones, with some missing. The sample comprises roughly 39,000 clones, 88% of which are singletons, and around 9% rests with the top ten. V was shortened by 8 bases and J by 4 bases, with 20 bases between the two germline ends. From germline, CDR1 is SNHLY and CDR2 FYNNEI. The CDR3 consists of 15 residues. Sequenced material: peripheral blood. The V and J genes are TRBV2 and TRBJ2-5; maybe TRBD1 (5 bases). The source is a woman in her 70s with acute or convalescent COVID-19. The CDR3 coding sequence is TGTGCCAGCCTCTCTAAGGGGCTTTGGGGAGAGACCCAGTACTTC. Translating it yields CASLSKGLWGETQYF.